A selection of T cell receptor beta chains follows, all from one sample in a study of neurological immune-mediated disorders. TCRdb reprocessed the 5' RACE reads with MiXCR, giving one entry per CDR3 protein. The sample lists about 33,000 distinct CDR3 sequences; 1.5% were seen once. Material: PBMCs. These receptors were taken from a woman aged 25 to 39 with multiple sclerosis. Each CDR3 is given with its conserved first and last residue. Fields, in order: J gene, D gene, CDR3 length, clone size, V gene, CDR3 DNA, CDR3 protein. The D gene is left open where the match is weak. Clone size is given as how often the clone was seen (once, few, many) or a class if it is expanded.

>TRBJ2-3|.|14|many|TRBV20-1
TGCAGTGCTGAGGGGGTCCCTAGCACAGATACGCAGTATTTT
CSAEGVPSTDTQYF
>TRBJ2-3|.|14|many|TRBV20-1
TGCAGTGCGCAGGCCGGGCTTTCCACAGATACGCAGTATTTT
CSAQAGLSTDTQYF
>TRBJ1-2|.|13|many|TRBV3-1
TGTGCCAGCAGCGCGCAGGCGTTCGGGGGCTACACCTTC
CASSAQAFGGYTF
>TRBJ2-7|.|14|many|TRBV15
TGTGCCACCAGCTCCAGGAAGTTTTTGGACGAGCAGTACTTC
CATSSRKFLDEQYF
>TRBJ2-5|TRBD2|15|many|TRBV3-1
TGTGCCAGCAGCCAAGACCCTAGCGGGGGGGAGACCCAGTACTTC
CASSQDPSGGETQYF
>TRBJ2-3|.|15|many|TRBV4-1
TGCGCCAGCAGCCTACAGGAAACCAGCACAGATACGCAGTATTTT
CASSLQETSTDTQYF
>TRBJ2-3|TRBD2|14|many|TRBV20-1
TGCAGTGCTAGAAGCGGGGCTAGCACAGATACGCAGTATTTT
CSARSGASTDTQYF
>TRBJ1-1|.|13|many|TRBV20-1
TGCAGTGCTAGATCCGGGGTAAACACTGAAGCTTTCTTT
CSARSGVNTEAFF
>TRBJ1-5|.|13|many|TRBV11-1
TGTGCCAGCAGCACATCGGCGGCGCAGCCCCAGCATTTT
CASSTSAAQPQHF
>TRBJ1-3|TRBD1|14|many|TRBV20-1
TGCAGTGCAGAAACAGGGGGCACTGGAAACACCATATATTTT
CSAETGGTGNTIYF